These 3 T cell receptor beta chains came from one sample sequenced in a study of blood T cell repertoires in COVID-19. TCRdb keeps only in-frame clones here, not all; method: immunoSEQ multiplex PCR. The top ten clones hold just under 1% of a sample with 200,000 to 250,000 clones, 70% to 90% of them seen once. The specimen was peripheral blood. The receptors stem from a man aged 35-49 years with acute or convalescent COVID-19.

This clone was observed a few times. The chain has TRBV11-2 and TRBJ1-3; D remains unclear. Germline V gives CDR1 SGHAT, CDR2 FQNNGV. Trimming took 5 bases from V and 3 from J, leaving 11 bases between them. This CDR3 is built from 14 residues. As DNA, the CDR3 is TGTGCCAGCAGCCACACAGTGGGTGGAAACACCATATATTTT. The encoded protein is CASSHTVGGNTIYF.

This clone was detected a few times. The genes are TRBV5-1 and TRBJ1-2, with D possibly matching TRBD1 (6 bases). The CDR3 covers 14 residues. The V gene's germline CDR1 is SGHRS and CDR2 YFSETQ. The V and J ends lost 0 bases and 6 bases respectively, with 12 bases between them. This CDR3 is CASSLAEAGDGYTF. The CDR3 DNA reads TGCGCCAGCAGCTTGGCCGAGGCAGGGGATGGCTACACCTTC.

The chain joins TRBV12-3 or TRBV12-4 to TRBJ2-1, with unresolved D. The CDR3 length is 13 residues. The V gene lost 1 base and the J gene lost 7 bases, with 8 bases spanning the gap. The CDR3 here is CASSLVSVNEQFF. In DNA form, the CDR3 reads TGTGCCAGCAGTTTAGTGTCAGTGAATGAGCAGTTCTTC.